The 24 T cell receptor beta chains below come from one sample, sequenced in a study of CD8+CD57+ T cells in acquired aplastic anemia. CD8+CD57+ cell expansion, shown by flow cytometry, had occurred in the patients selected for sequencing. Profiling of TCR beta VDJ combinations and CDR3 sequences used genomic DNA as template. Using its own MiXCR run on the reads, TCRdb lists one record per CDR3 protein. This table has fewer than 200,000 distinct CDR3 sequences, less than 60% appearing once. The sample was sorted CD4+, CD8+, or CD8+CD57+ T cells (not recorded which) from PBMCs. The receptors shown here come from a human donor with aplastic anemia.

The chain recombines TRBV10-2 with TRBJ2-7; 7 nucleotides line up with TRBD2. The CDR3 spans 14 residues. The germline CDR1 and CDR2 sequences are WSHSY and SAAADI. The V segment lost 3 bases and the J segment 2 bases; nucleotides outside the gene matches: 4. The CDR3 DNA follows: TGCGCCAGCAGTGATGGTGGGGGGGCCTACGAGCAGTACTTC. Translated, it gives CASSDGGGAYEQYF.

The V gene is TRBV11-2, the J gene TRBJ2-5; D not resolved. This CDR3 spans 15 amino acids. Trimming removed 5 bases at V and 1 base at J, with 14 bases between. The germline gives CDR1 SGHAT, CDR2 FQNNGV. CDR3 coding DNA: TGTGCCAGCAGCACTCGGCGAACCATCCAAGAGACCCAGTACTTC. This translates into CASSTRRTIQETQYF.

The CDR3 DNA follows: TGTGCCACCAGCAGAGATGAAACAGGGATTAACACAGATACGCAGTATTTT. Protein product: CATSRDETGINTDTQYF. The V and J genes are TRBV15 and TRBJ2-3; possibly TRBD1 for D (6 bases). V dropped 0 bases and J dropped 2 bases, with 15 bases sitting between them. CDR1 is LNHNV and CDR2 is YYDKDF in the germline V gene (reference sequence). The CDR3 extends over 17 amino acids.

This clonotype was counted between two and nine times. The chain uses TRBV19 and TRBJ1-6; no definite D call. CDR3 length: 15 amino acids. The V end lost 0 bases, the J end lost 10 bases, and 13 bases lay between the germline ends. Germline-derived CDR1 and CDR2 are LNHDA and SQIVND (reference sequence). CDR3 region: CASSIDRAAQSPLHF. The CDR3 DNA reads TGTGCCAGTAGTATAGATCGAGCCGCTCAGTCACCCCTCCACTTT.

The V gene is TRBV15, the J gene TRBJ2-5; 10 bases are a match to TRBD2. The CDR3 totals 17 residues. Germline V gene sequence: CDR1 LNHNV, CDR2 YYDKDF (reference sequence). The junction had 4 bases not matched to a gene; V was cut back by 0 bases and J by 0 bases. The CDR3 sequence is CATSRDSAGGYQETQYF. The CDR3 DNA is TGTGCCACCAGCAGAGATTCAGCGGGAGGGTACCAAGAGACCCAGTACTTC. Variable domain in full (rest from reference TRBV15 and TRBJ2-5): DAMVIQNPRYQVTQFGKPVTLSCSQTLNHNVMYWYQQKSSQAPKLLFHYYDKDFNNEADTPDNFQSRRPNTSFCFLDIRSPGLGDTAMYLCATSRDSAGGYQETQYFGPGTRLLVL.

This clonotype came up many times. Germline is not matched at one junction end, which may reflect a read error. The gene calls are TRBV7-7 and TRBJ2-5, with 13 positions matching TRBD2. CDR3 size: 17 residues. The germline CDR1 and CDR2 sequences are SSHAT and FNYEAQ (reference sequence). CDR3 bases: TGTGCTAGCAGCTTAAAACTAGCGGGGGGGCGCCGAGAGACCCAGTACTTC. Its translation is CASSLKLAGGRRETQYF.

The rearrangement uses TRBV19 and TRBJ1-6; D gene unclear. Germline V gene data show CDR1 as LNHDA and CDR2 as SQIVND (reference sequence). The V and J ends lost 6 bases and 10 bases respectively, with 13 bases between them. This CDR3 is 13 amino acids long. CDR3 region: CASRDSLGSPLHF. Here the CDR3 DNA reads TGTGCCAGTAGGGACTCCTTGGGGTCACCCCTCCACTTT.

The J gene is TRBJ1-1, the V gene TRBV12-3 or TRBV12-4; D might be TRBD1 (5 bases). CDR3 length: 13 residues. V was pared by 6 bases and J by 10 bases, with 18 bases between. CDR3 in DNA: TGTGCCAGCAGATCGACCGGGACTGGGGGAGCTTTCTTT. Translation: CASRSTGTGGAFF.

This clonotype was counted only a few times. The chain has TRBV7-9 and TRBJ2-7; D unclear. Germline CDR1 SEHNR, CDR2 FQNEAQ (reference sequence). With 5 bases removed from V and 0 bases from J, the gap between germline ends came to 14 bases. The CDR3 is 15 amino acids. CDR3 sequence (DNA): TGTGCCAGCAGCCTCTCGACGGATAGCTCCTACGAGCAGTACTTC. This sequence encodes CASSLSTDSSYEQYF.

As to this clonotype: Possible read error: a much larger clone is one base away. The chain recombines TRBV25-1 with TRBJ1-2; D is unresolved. From germline, CDR1 is MGHDK and CDR2 SYGVNS. Deletions cut 8 bases from V and 3 bases from J, with 22 bases between. This CDR3 has 16 amino acids. The CDR3 here is CASATRSGVGYYGYTF. The CDR3 DNA reads as TGTGCCAGCGCGACTCGCTCGGGTGTGGGGTACTATGGCTACACCTTC.

V usage is TRBV2 and J usage is TRBJ1-1; D gene uncertain. Trimming removed 1 base from V and 4 bases from J, with 4 bases in between. Germline values: CDR1 SNHLY, CDR2 FYNNEI. This CDR3 has 12 amino acids. CDR3 bases: TGTGCCAGCAGTGAAGAGGGCACTGAAGCTTTCTTT. The encoded protein is CASSEEGTEAFF.

The sample holds a few counts of this clonotype. The rearrangement uses TRBV25-1 and TRBJ2-5, with D uncertain. The CDR3 is 12 amino acids. Germline CDR1 and CDR2: MGHDK and SYGVNS. V shed 6 bases and J shed 5 bases, with 10 bases lying between them. CDR3 DNA: TGTGCCAGCAGCCGAGTCGAGGAGACCCAGTACTTC. Amino acids: CASSRVEETQYF.

The V call is TRBV12-3 or TRBV12-4, the J call TRBJ2-1; TRBD2 aligns across 8 bases. Trimming took 7 bases from V and 6 from J; bases not matched to a gene: 8. This CDR3 is built from 14 residues. CDR3 nucleotide sequence: TGTGCCAGCACCCCCGGGGGGGGGGTCAATGAGCAGTTCTTC. Its translation is CASTPGGGVNEQFF.

The chain joins TRBV10-3 to TRBJ1-3; TRBD1 is a possible D gene (5 bases). This CDR3 has 15 amino acids. Trimming left V 6 bases short and J 7 bases short, with 19 bases between. Germline CDR1 is ENHRY and CDR2 is SYGVKD. The CDR3 sequence is CAISAGATGLNTIYF. The CDR3 coding sequence is TGTGCCATCAGCGCCGGGGCCACAGGACTGAACACCATATATTTT.

The sample holds many counts of this clonotype. The chain joins TRBV12-3 or TRBV12-4 to TRBJ1-2; D is undetermined. V dropped 5 bases and J dropped 8 bases, with 12 bases sitting between them. This CDR3 has 12 residues. The CDR3 bases are TGTGCCAGCAGTCCATCCTCCGGGGGCTACACCTTC. Its translation: CASSPSSGGYTF.

The chain carries TRBV24-1 and TRBJ1-2; D remains unclear. The CDR3 has 15 amino acids. V lost 3 bases and J lost 1, with 11 bases in between. Germline V CDR1 and CDR2: KGHDR, SFDVKD. In nucleotides, the CDR3 is TGTGCCACCAGTGATCCCCCGCCCAATAACTATGGCTACACCTTC. It yields the protein CATSDPPPNNYGYTF.

This clonotype appeared many times. The chain employs TRBV4-2 and TRBJ2-5; D is undetermined. Germline V gene sequence: CDR1 LGHNA, CDR2 YNFKEQ. The CDR3 covers 15 residues. Trimming took 1 base from V and 3 from J, leaving 12 bases between them. In DNA, the CDR3 is TGTGCCAGCAGCCAAGTTCCGAGCCGTAAAGAGACCCAGTACTTC. Its protein product is CASSQVPSRKETQYF.

In this sample, this clonotype turned up many times. The chain joins TRBV20-1 to TRBJ2-5, with 12 bases fitting TRBD2. The CDR3 spans 17 residues. Germline-derived CDR1 and CDR2 are DFQATT and SNEGSKA (reference sequence). The trim removed 2 bases at V and 1 base at J, leaving 8 bases unmatched. CDR3 sequence: CSARSPGLAGSQETQYF. The CDR3 nucleotides are TGCAGTGCTAGATCCCCCGGACTAGCGGGGAGCCAAGAGACCCAGTACTTC.

This clonotype appeared a few times. The J gene is TRBJ2-2, the V gene TRBV10-1; the D gene could be TRBD1 or TRBD2 (5 bases each). Germline loops: CDR1 WNHNN, CDR2 SYGVQD (reference sequence). The CDR3 covers 15 residues. V lost 11 bases to trimming and J lost 0 bases, with 16 bases between them. CDR3 DNA: TGCGCCTCTCAGCCGCCGGGACCGAACACCGGGGAGCTGTTTTTT. Encoded protein: CASQPPGPNTGELFF.

This clonotype was seen a handful of times. The V and J genes are TRBV12-3 or TRBV12-4 and TRBJ2-1; 11 bases fit TRBD2. This CDR3 is built from 14 residues. V shed 7 bases, J shed 5 bases, and the junction held 4 bases outside the gene matches. The DNA of the CDR3 is TGTGCCAGCAACATAGCGGGGGGGCACAATGAGCAGTTCTTC. It encodes CASNIAGGHNEQFF.

This clonotype was picked up many times. The CDR3 protein is CASTLYEDTEAFF. DNA for the CDR3: TGTGCCAGTACCTTGTATGAGGACACTGAAGCTTTCTTT. The V and J genes are TRBV19 and TRBJ1-1, with D uncertain. Deletions cut 7 bases from V and 3 bases from J, with 12 bases between. The CDR3 is made up of 13 amino acids. CDR1 and CDR2 (germline): LNHDA, SQIVND (reference sequence). Supplemented by reference TRBV19 and TRBJ1-1, the full variable domain reads DGGITQSPKYLFRKEGQNVTLSCEQNLNHDAMYWYRQDPGQGLRLIYYSQIVNDFQKGDIAEGYSVSREKKESFPLTVTSAQKNPTAFYLCASTLYEDTEAFFGQGTRLTVV.

This chain links TRBV2 with TRBJ2-2; D possibly corresponds to TRBD2 (6 bases). Germline V lookup: CDR1 SNHLY, CDR2 FYNNEI. Trimming shortened V by 9 bases and J by 0 bases, and 14 bases separated the two germline ends. The CDR3 runs to 15 residues. CDR3 in DNA: TGTGCCAGGGAGAGCCCGGGGGCGAACACCGGGGAGCTGTTTTTT. It codes for CARESPGANTGELFF.

This clonotype was seen many times. This rearrangement joins TRBV20-1 to TRBJ1-5; possible D gene TRBD1, 6 bases. CDR1 and CDR2 (germline): DFQATT, SNEGSKA (reference sequence). V was trimmed by 5 bases and J by 3 bases, leaving 17 bases between them. This CDR3 comprises 15 residues. The DNA for the CDR3 is TGCAGTGCTCCCCGGGGGGGGCTGATCAATCAGCCCCAGCATTTT. Its translation is CSAPRGGLINQPQHF.

This clonotype has a handful of counts. This rearrangement joins TRBV28 to TRBJ2-3; D unclear. Germline V gene data show CDR1 as MDHEN and CDR2 as SYDVKM. V lost 5 bases to trimming and J lost 7 bases, with 13 bases between them. The CDR3 totals 13 residues. The CDR3 loop is CASSPSTLNTQYF. In DNA form, the CDR3 reads TGTGCCAGCAGTCCCTCGACTTTGAATACGCAGTATTTT.